This TCR beta chain derives from a study of blood T cells in healthy people across ages. Looking at the study overall: When template switching was applied, about one barcoded beta molecule was captured per two T cells.

Trimming at V came to 2 bases and at J to 11 bases, leaving 8 bases not matched to a gene. The CDR3 loop spans 12 amino acids. Germline CDR1 and CDR2: DFQATT and SNEGSKA (reference sequence). This clonotype appeared a single time. Its antigen is not identified. A second PCR of 7 to 11 cycles used a sample-barcoded 5' primer and a J-beta primer mix. TCRdb used MiXCR to reprocess the 5' RACE reads, holding one entry per CDR3 protein. The data contain about a million distinct CDR3 sequences, around 48% of them singletons. The authors drew about 9.9 milliliters of peripheral blood from each donor. Each sample gave at least 7 million isolated PBMCs. Study-level points and caveats: Per million T cells, TCR beta diversity dropped about linearly as age rose.

This receptor was obtained from a young man in good health. V usage is TRBV20-1 and J usage is TRBJ1-1; TRBD1 agrees at 7 bases. Sequenced material: blood. The CDR3 is CSARLTTGRAFF. Written as DNA, the CDR3 is TGCAGTGCTAGACTTACGACAGGGAGGGCTTTCTTT.